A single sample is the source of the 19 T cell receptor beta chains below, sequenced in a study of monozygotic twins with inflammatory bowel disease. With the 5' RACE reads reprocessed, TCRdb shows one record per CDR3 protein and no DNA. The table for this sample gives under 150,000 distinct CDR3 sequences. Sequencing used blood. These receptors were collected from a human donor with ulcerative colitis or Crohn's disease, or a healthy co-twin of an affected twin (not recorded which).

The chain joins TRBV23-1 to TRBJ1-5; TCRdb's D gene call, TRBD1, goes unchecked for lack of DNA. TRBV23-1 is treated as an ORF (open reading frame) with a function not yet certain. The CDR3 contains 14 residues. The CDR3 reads CASSRRQSNQPQHF.

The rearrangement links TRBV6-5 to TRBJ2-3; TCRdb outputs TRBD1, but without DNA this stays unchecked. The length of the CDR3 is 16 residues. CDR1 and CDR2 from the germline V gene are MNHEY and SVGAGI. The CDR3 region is CASSYALSGGRDTQYF.

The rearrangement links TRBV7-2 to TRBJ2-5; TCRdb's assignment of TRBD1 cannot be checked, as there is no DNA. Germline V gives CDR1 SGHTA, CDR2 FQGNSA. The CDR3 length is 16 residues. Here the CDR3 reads CASSLGSNRGLGTQYF.

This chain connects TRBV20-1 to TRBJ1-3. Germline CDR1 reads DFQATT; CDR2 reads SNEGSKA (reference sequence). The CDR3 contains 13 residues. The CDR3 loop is CSASLSSGNTIYF.

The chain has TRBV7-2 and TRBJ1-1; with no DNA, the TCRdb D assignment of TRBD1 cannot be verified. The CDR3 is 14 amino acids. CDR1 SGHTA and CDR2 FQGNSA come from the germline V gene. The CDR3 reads CASSLVRGNTEAFF.

The CDR3 spells CASSRGLAGYETQYF. This sequence joins TRBV2 and TRBJ2-5; TCRdb names TRBD2, which stays unverified in the absence of DNA. The CDR3 is made up of 15 amino acids. Germline lookup yields CDR1 SNHLY and CDR2 FYNNEI.

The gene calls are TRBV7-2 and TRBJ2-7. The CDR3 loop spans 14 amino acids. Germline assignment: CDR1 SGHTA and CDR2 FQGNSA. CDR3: CASSLAQKDYEQYF.

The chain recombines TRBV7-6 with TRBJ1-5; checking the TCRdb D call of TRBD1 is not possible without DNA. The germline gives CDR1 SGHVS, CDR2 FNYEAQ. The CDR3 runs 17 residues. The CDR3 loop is CASSRTGGSFSNQPQHF.

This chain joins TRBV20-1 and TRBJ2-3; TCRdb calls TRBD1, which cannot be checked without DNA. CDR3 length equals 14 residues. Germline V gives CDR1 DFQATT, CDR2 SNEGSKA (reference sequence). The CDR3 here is CSARDGRGRSTQYF.

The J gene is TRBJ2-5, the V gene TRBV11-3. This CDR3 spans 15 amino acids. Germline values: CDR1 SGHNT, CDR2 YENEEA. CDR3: CASSFGFRYQETQYF.

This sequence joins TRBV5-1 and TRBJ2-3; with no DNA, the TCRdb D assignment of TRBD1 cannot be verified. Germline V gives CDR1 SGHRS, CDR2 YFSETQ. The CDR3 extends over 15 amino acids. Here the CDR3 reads CASSFAGGVTDTQYF.

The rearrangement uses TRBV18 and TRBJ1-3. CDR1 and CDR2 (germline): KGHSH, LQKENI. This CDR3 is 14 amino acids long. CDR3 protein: CASSPTAEGNTIYF.

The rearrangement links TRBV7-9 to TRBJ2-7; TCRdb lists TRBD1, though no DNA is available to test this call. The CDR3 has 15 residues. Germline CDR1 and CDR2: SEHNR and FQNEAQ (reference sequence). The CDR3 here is CASSLVTGQGLTQYF.

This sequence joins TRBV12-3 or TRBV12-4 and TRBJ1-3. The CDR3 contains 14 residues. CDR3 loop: CASRSDTSGNTIYF.

CDR3 sequence: CASNKSGRYTQYF. The rearrangement joins TRBV12-3 or TRBV12-4 to TRBJ2-3; TCRdb outputs TRBD2, but without DNA this stays unchecked. CDR3 length equals 13 residues.

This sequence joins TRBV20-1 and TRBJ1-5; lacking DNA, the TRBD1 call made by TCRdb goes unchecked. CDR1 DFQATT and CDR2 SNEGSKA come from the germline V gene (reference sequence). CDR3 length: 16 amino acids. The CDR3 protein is CSGRDGGTGTNQPQHF.

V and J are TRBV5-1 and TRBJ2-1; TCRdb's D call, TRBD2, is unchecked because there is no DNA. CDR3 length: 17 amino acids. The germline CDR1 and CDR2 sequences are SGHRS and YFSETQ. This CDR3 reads CASTRTPGTDTYNEQFF.

CDR3 loop: CASSPNRGTEAFF. The chain combines TRBV4-3 with TRBJ1-1. CDR3 size: 13 residues. From germline, CDR1 is LGHNA and CDR2 YSLEER.

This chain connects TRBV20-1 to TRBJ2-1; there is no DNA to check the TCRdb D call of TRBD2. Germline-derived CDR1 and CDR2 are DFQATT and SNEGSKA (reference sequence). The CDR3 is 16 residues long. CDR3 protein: CSASGASGGLYNEQFF.